This T cell receptor beta chain was captured in a study of cytomegalovirus exposure and HLA in healthy donors. This CDR3 comprises 15 residues. V lost 5 bases to trimming and J lost 5 bases; unmatched junction nucleotides: 11. Germline V gives CDR1 SGHTA, CDR2 FQGNSA. A multiplex PCR was run with 60 Vbeta primers and 13 Jbeta primers. Data came from immunoSEQ multiplex PCR; TCRdb stores just in-frame clones and leaves some out. The sample lists 100,000 to 150,000 clones; about 9.1% were seen once. Healthy bone marrow donors made up the donors. Comment on this clone: Its specificity is unknown.

Study results and caveats: Beyond CMV serostatus, there was no information to go on about immune exposure.

This chain uses TRBV7-2 with TRBJ1-1, with 7 bases lining up with TRBD1. The sequence was obtained from a woman aged 40 to 55 in good health and CMV-seropositive. Material: PBMCs. The chain's CDR3 is CASSPGQNRWTEAFF. For the CDR3, the DNA is TGTGCCAGCAGCCCGGGACAGAACCGTTGGACTGAAGCTTTCTTT.